The present TCR beta chain was sequenced within a study of technical replicates of blood from a handful of donors (dated by TCRdb to about 2017). The library was produced with the immunoSEQ multiplex PCR assay. TCRdb carries this immuneACCESS record with in-frame sequences only. Its versions omit some clonotypes, under half of them owing to an unresolved V gene in the studies checked, with the rest unexplained. The sample table holds fewer than 70,000 clones, of which 94% were seen once. The ten largest clones take up approximately 0.22% of the sample. Trimming at the junction amounts to 2 bases on V and 3 bases on J, and the germline ends lie 11 bases apart. The cysteine opens and the phenylalanine closes a CDR3 of 15 amino acids. Left in the record is the CDR3 DNA by itself, 45 bases read in frame from the first base. CDR1 MDHEN and CDR2 SYDVKM were looked up in the germline V gene. On this clone itself: No antigen is known for it. Within one base of it there is no much larger clone, and no base qualities were kept.

The receptor's source is a human donor in good health. The specimen was T cells isolated from PBMCs. Recombination linked TRBV28 to TRBJ1-5; the D segment could be TRBD1, given 6 matching bases. Here the CDR3 is given as CASSLRQGNNQPQHF. The DNA sequence reads TGTGCCAGCAGTTTAAGGCAGGGGAACAATCAGCCCCAGCATTTT. The full variable domain, with segments outside the CDR3 supplied by the reference TRBV28 and TRBJ1-5 proteins, appears as DVKVTQSSRYLVKRTGEKVFLECVQDMDHENMFWYRQDPGLGLRLIYFSYDVKMKEKGDIPEGYSVSREKKERFSLILESASTNQTSMYLCASSLRQGNNQPQHFGDGTRLSIL.